This paragraph reports one T cell receptor (beta chain). Its antigen is as yet unknown. The sample originates from a study of blood T cells in healthy people across ages. Overall study findings and caveats: Long-lived donors exceeded aged donors in naive CD4+ cells and diversity.

Then a second PCR, running roughly 6 to 11 cycles, was carried out with a sample-barcoded 5' primer and a J-beta primer mix. MiXCR, run by TCRdb on the 5' RACE reads, gives a single entry per CDR3 protein. This sample has about 1 million distinct CDR3 sequences, with under 55% found just once. The germline CDR1 and CDR2 sequences are MNHEY and SMNVEV (reference sequence). The length of the CDR3 is 14 residues. Trimming took 10 bases from V and 2 from J; bases not matched to a gene: 9. The sample, 7.5 to 10 milliliters of peripheral blood, was drawn from each donor. Per sample, at least 5 micrograms of total RNA were extracted.

The sequenced sample consisted of blood. The rearrangement uses TRBV27 and TRBJ2-3, with TRBD2 matching over 7 bases. The TCR sequence derives from a woman aged 55-70 years in good health. The DNA for the CDR3 is TGTGCCACCTTTAGCGGGTGGGACACAGATACGCAGTATTTT. Amino acids: CATFSGWDTDTQYF.